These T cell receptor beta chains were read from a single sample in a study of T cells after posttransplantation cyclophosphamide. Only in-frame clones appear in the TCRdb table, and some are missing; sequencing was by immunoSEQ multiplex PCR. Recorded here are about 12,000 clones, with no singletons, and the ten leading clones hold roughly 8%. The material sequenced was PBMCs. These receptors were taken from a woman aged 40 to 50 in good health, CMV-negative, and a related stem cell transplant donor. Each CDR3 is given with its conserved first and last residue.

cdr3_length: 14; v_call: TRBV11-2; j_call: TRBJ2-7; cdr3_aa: CASSFGTSGYEQYF
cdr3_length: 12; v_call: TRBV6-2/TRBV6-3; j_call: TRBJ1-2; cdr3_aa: CASSPGLYGYTF
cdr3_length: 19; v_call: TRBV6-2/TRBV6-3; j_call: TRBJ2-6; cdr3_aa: CASSYRATEIVSGANVLTF
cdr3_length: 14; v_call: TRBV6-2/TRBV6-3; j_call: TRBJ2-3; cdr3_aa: CASSYSKRSDTQYF
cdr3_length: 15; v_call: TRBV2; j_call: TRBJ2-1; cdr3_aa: CASSDWASGHNEQFF
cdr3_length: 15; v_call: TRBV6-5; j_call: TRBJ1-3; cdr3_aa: CASSFDRGYGNTIYF
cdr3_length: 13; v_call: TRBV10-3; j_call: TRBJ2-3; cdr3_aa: CAISGGFTDTQYF
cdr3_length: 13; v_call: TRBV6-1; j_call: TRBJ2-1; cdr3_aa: CATALAENNEQFF
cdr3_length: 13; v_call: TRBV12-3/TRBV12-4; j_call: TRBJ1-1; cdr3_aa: CASNEATNLVAFF
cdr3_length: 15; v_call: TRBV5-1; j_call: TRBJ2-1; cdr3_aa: CASTLGAGGPGYPFF
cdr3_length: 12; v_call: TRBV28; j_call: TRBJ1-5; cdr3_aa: CASTQGRGPQHF
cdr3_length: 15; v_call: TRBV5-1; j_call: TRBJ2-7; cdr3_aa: CASSPPGSRGNEQYF
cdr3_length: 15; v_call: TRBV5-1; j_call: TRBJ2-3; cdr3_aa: CASSFNRGGKDTQYF
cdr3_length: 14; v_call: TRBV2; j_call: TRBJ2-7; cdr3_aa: CASSELTGGAEQYF
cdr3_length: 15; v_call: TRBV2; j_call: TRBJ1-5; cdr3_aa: CASKGQGLGNQPQHF
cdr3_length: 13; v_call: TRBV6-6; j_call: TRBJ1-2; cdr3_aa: CASRPQGIHGYTF
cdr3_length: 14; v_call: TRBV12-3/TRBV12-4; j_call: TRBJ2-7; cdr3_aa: CASSQGLLPYEQYF
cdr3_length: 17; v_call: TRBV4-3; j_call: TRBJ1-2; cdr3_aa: CASSPAQTGHLYYGYTF
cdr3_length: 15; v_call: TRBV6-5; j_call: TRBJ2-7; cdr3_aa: CASSSPLAGVNEQYF
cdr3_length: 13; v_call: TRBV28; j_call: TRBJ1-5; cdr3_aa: CASRTSTGLPQHF
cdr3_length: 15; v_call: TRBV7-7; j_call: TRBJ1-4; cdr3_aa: CASSLTDGGNEKLFF
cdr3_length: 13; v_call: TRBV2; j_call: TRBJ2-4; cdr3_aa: CASGKTDFNIQYF
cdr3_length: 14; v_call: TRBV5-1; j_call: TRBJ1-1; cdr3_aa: CASSLVGGGTEAFF
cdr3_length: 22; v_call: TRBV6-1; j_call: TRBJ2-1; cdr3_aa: CASSERRGRGGPPKTRSNEQFF